Listed below are T cell receptor beta chains from one sample, sequenced in a study of T cell responses to AZD1222 COVID-19 vaccine. Some clones are missing from TCRdb's copy, which holds only in-frame ones; the method was immunoSEQ multiplex PCR. This sample has around 78,000 clones; around 90% occur once, and the top ten carry about 1.3%. The sample here was peripheral blood, taken 28 days after the second AZD1222 dose. The receptors were sampled from an adult who received the AZD1222 COVID-19 vaccine. The CDR3 runs from the conserved cysteine through the conserved F or W. Each record gives: clone size, J gene, D gene, V gene, CDR3 DNA, CDR3 protein. A D gene is named only where the DNA matches it firmly. The listing skips clone size in some rows; elsewhere it reads once, few, many or a size class.

clone_size: NA; j_call: TRBJ2-5; d_call: NA; v_call: TRBV9; cdr3_nt: TGTGCCAGCAGCCCCCCGAGCCCAGGAGAGACCCAGTACTTC; cdr3_aa: CASSPPSPGETQYF
clone_size: once; j_call: TRBJ2-7; d_call: NA; v_call: TRBV5-5; cdr3_nt: TGTGCCAGCAGCTTGGCCGCCGGTTCCTACGAGCAGTACTTC; cdr3_aa: CASSLAAGSYEQYF
clone_size: NA; j_call: TRBJ2-3; d_call: NA; v_call: TRBV29-1; cdr3_nt: TGCAGCGTTGAAGATCCTTGGGCAGATTTCACAGATACGCAGTATTTT; cdr3_aa: CSVEDPWADFTDTQYF
clone_size: NA; j_call: TRBJ2-5; d_call: NA; v_call: TRBV9; cdr3_nt: TGTGCCAGCAGCTCGGAGGAGTCAGGGGTAAGGTGGCAAGAGACCCAGTACTTC; cdr3_aa: CASSSEESGVRWQETQYF
clone_size: NA; j_call: TRBJ1-3; d_call: NA; v_call: TRBV6-5; cdr3_nt: TGTGCCAGCACCCCCCCGGGGTCTGGAAACACCATATATTTT; cdr3_aa: CASTPPGSGNTIYF
clone_size: NA; j_call: TRBJ1-4; d_call: NA; v_call: TRBV2; cdr3_nt: TGTGCCAGTGTCGGCGAAAAACTGTTTTTT; cdr3_aa: CASVGEKLFF
clone_size: NA; j_call: TRBJ1-2; d_call: NA; v_call: TRBV4-1; cdr3_nt: TGCGCCAGCAGCCAAGACTATGGCTACACCTTC; cdr3_aa: CASSQDYGYTF
clone_size: NA; j_call: TRBJ1-6; d_call: NA; v_call: TRBV28; cdr3_nt: TGTGCCAGCAGCACCTTACCCAGGGTTAATTCACCCCTCCACTTT; cdr3_aa: CASSTLPRVNSPLHF
clone_size: NA; j_call: TRBJ1-3; d_call: TRBD1; v_call: TRBV28; cdr3_nt: TGTGCCAGCAGAATCAGGGGGGACTTCTCTGGAAACACCATATATTTT; cdr3_aa: CASRIRGDFSGNTIYF
clone_size: NA; j_call: TRBJ2-3; d_call: TRBD1; v_call: TRBV28; cdr3_nt: TGTGCCAGCAGTCTCGGGACAGGGGGGTCGGATACGCAGTATTTT; cdr3_aa: CASSLGTGGSDTQYF
clone_size: NA; j_call: TRBJ1-2; d_call: NA; v_call: TRBV4-1; cdr3_nt: TGCGCCAGCAGCCAGGGTGGCGTTTTAGCCGATGGCTACACCTTC; cdr3_aa: CASSQGGVLADGYTF
clone_size: NA; j_call: TRBJ2-7; d_call: NA; v_call: TRBV10-3; cdr3_nt: TGTGCCATCAGTCGGACGCAGGACTCCTACGAGCAGTACTTC; cdr3_aa: CAISRTQDSYEQYF
clone_size: NA; j_call: TRBJ2-3; d_call: TRBD2; v_call: TRBV7-2; cdr3_nt: TGTGCCAGCAGCCCCAGCGGGGGGGCCACAGATACGCAGTATTTT; cdr3_aa: CASSPSGGATDTQYF
clone_size: NA; j_call: TRBJ1-5; d_call: NA; v_call: TRBV7-9; cdr3_nt: TGTGCCAGCAGCCCCCAGGGTCCGAAGTGGGGAGATAGCAATCAGCCCCAGCATTTT; cdr3_aa: CASSPQGPKWGDSNQPQHF